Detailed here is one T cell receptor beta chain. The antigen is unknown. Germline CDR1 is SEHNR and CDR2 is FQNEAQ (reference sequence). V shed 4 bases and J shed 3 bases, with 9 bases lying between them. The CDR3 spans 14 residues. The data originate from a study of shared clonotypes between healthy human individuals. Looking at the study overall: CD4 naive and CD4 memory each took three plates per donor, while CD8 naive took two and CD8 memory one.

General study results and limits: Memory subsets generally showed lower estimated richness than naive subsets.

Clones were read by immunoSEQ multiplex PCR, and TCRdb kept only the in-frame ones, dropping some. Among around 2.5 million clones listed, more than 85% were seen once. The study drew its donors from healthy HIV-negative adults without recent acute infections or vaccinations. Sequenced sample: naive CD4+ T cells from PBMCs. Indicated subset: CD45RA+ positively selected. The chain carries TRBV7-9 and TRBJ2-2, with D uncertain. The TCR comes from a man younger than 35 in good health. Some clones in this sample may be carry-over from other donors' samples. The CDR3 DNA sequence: TGTGCCAGCAGCTCACGGTCCTACACCGGGGAGCTGTTTTTT. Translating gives CASSSRSYTGELFF.